This T cell receptor (beta chain) was sequenced in a study of patients and donors after allogeneic stem cell transplantation. This clonotype has more than one count but fewer than ten. One entry per CDR3 protein, called by TCRdb with MiXCR from the RT-PCR reads. The table shows hundreds of thousands of distinct CDR3 sequences, with around 15% occurring only once. This CDR3 region has 12 residues. Germline CDR1 is SEHNR and CDR2 is FQNEAQ (reference sequence). The V gene lost 1 base and the J gene lost 7 bases, with 4 bases spanning the gap. The V gene is TRBV7-9, the J gene TRBJ1-4; D gene unclear. The origin of this receptor is a human donor who was either an allogeneic HSCT recipient or a stem cell or donor lymphocyte infusion donor (not recorded which). It is not recorded whose cells these are; they may come from a transplant donor. Sequences were obtained from blood, either unsorted or a sorted T cell fraction (not recorded which). The CDR3 region is CASSLVREKLFF. DNA for the CDR3: TGTGCCAGCAGCTTAGTACGTGAAAAACTGTTTTTT.